This T cell receptor (beta chain) originates from a study of cytomegalovirus exposure and HLA in healthy donors. Separate from the approximately 670-subject first cohort, the approximately 120-subject validation cohort was the one that the donors belonged to. The table came from immunoSEQ multiplex PCR; TCRdb's copy has only in-frame clones and leaves some out. This sample has under 75,000 clones, with about 97% found just once. A word on this clone: Antigen specificity is unknown.

General observations from the study: Reports showed the classifier diagnosing cytomegalovirus status with high specificity and sensitivity. A few chains tied to CMV proved CMV antigen-specific in vitro.

The V gene end was trimmed by 5 bases and the J gene end by 4 bases; junction bases not matched to a gene: 9. Germline CDR1 SEHNR, CDR2 FQNEAQ (reference sequence). This CDR3 comprises 16 residues. The sample comprised PBMCs. This sequence joins TRBV7-9 and TRBJ1-4; TRBD1 aligns across 8 bases. This TCR came from a woman aged 18-35 years in good health and CMV-seropositive. The CDR3 region is CASSSRTGSVNEKLFF. The CDR3 DNA follows: TGTGCCAGCAGCAGCAGGACAGGGTCGGTTAATGAAAAACTGTTTTTT.